A single sample gave rise to the 29 T cell receptor beta chains below, sequenced in a study of blood T cell repertoires in COVID-19. Assay used: immunoSEQ multiplex PCR; TCRdb lists only in-frame clones, some missing. The sample carries fewer than 200,000 clones, roughly 80% recorded once. Sequenced material: peripheral blood. These receptors originate from a woman older than 75 with acute or convalescent COVID-19.

This rearrangement joins TRBV7-9 to TRBJ2-3; D may be TRBD2 (5 bases). This CDR3 has 17 residues. The germline V gene has CDR1 SEHNR and CDR2 FQNEAQ (reference sequence). The ends were cut back, 4 bases at V and 0 bases at J, with 17 bases in the middle. CDR3 DNA: TGTGCCAGCAGCTCCGAGGGTAGAAGGCTTAGCACAGATACGCAGTATTTT. Its protein is CASSSEGRRLSTDTQYF. Full variable domain (missing parts from reference TRBV7-9 and TRBJ2-3): DTGVSQNPRHKITKRGQNVTFRCDPISEHNRLYWYRQTLGQGPEFLTYFQNEAQLEKSRLLSDRFSAERPKGSFSTLEIQRTEQGDSAMYLCASSSEGRRLSTDTQYFGPGTRLTVL.

The table lists this clone with many counts. This rearrangement joins TRBV5-1 to TRBJ2-5, with D perhaps matching TRBD2 (6 bases). V lost 1 base, J lost 1 base, and 17 bases lay in between. The V gene's germline CDR1 is SGHRS and CDR2 YFSETQ. The CDR3 extends over 17 amino acids. In DNA, the CDR3 is TGCGCCAGCAGCTTGAATAGGAGCGGGCTTTCCCAAGAGACCCAGTACTTC. It specifies CASSLNRSGLSQETQYF.

The rearrangement joins TRBV19 to TRBJ1-5; D not certain. The CDR3 is 16 amino acids. Trimming cost V 2 bases and J 3 bases, with 14 bases left between them. Germline V gene lookup returns CDR1 LNHDA and CDR2 SQIVND (reference sequence). CDR3 in amino acids: CASSITIRSINQPQHF. The CDR3 coding sequence is TGTGCCAGTAGTATAACAATACGCAGTATCAATCAGCCCCAGCATTTT.

This clone has just one count. V gene TRBV3-1 (or the pseudogene TRBV3-2) combines with J gene TRBJ1-2, with D possibly matching TRBD1 (5 bases). The CDR3 extends over 15 amino acids. The V end lost 7 bases, the J end lost 7 bases, and 22 bases lay between the germline ends. Germline CDR1 is LGHDT and CDR2 is YNNKEL (reference sequence). The chain's CDR3 is CASTEASGGFSGYTF. The CDR3 DNA is TGTGCCAGCACGGAAGCCAGCGGGGGGTTCAGTGGCTACACCTTC.

V gene TRBV29-1 combines with J gene TRBJ2-7; 8 bases match TRBD2. Germline trimming cut 5 bases from V and 6 bases from J; bases unmatched to any gene: 12. The CDR3 has 14 residues. Per the germline V gene, CDR1 is SQVTM and CDR2 is ANQGSEA. The CDR3 DNA sequence: TGCAGCGTTAGAGCCGGGACTAGTCATACCGAGCAGTACTTC. Encoded protein: CSVRAGTSHTEQYF.

The chain links TRBV2 to TRBJ2-5, with a tentative D call TRBD2 (6 bases). The germline V gene has CDR1 SNHLY and CDR2 FYNNEI. V was shortened by 4 bases and J by 5 bases, with 11 bases between the two germline ends. CDR3 length: 13 amino acids. This CDR3 is CASSGGLRETQYF. The CDR3 DNA sequence: TGTGCCAGCAGTGGGGGACTCCGGGAGACCCAGTACTTC.

The rearrangement links TRBV29-1 to TRBJ2-3; maybe TRBD2 (5 bases). V was clipped by 4 bases and J by 4 bases, with 15 bases between them. From germline, CDR1 is SQVTM and CDR2 ANQGSEA. CDR3 length: 14 amino acids. The DNA for the CDR3 is TGCAGCGTTGCCCGGACTCATACCGCAGATACGCAGTATTTT. This encodes CSVARTHTADTQYF.

This clone was found many times. This rearrangement joins TRBV14 to TRBJ2-7, with 11 bases fitting TRBD2. This CDR3 is built from 14 residues. The germline V gene has CDR1 SGHDN and CDR2 FVKESK. V lost 4 bases to trimming and J lost 4 bases; unmatched junction nucleotides: 3. CDR3 loop: CASSPLAGEYEQYF. The CDR3, as DNA: TGTGCCAGCAGCCCACTAGCGGGAGAATACGAGCAGTACTTC.

The CDR3 sequence is CASSRDRVTGELFF. The CDR3 nucleotides read TGTGCCAGCAGCCGGGACAGGGTGACCGGGGAGCTGTTTTTT. The J gene is TRBJ2-2, the V gene TRBV3-1 (or the pseudogene TRBV3-2), with TRBD1 matching over 9 bases. This CDR3 is built from 14 residues. With V trimmed by 4 bases and J by 5 bases, 2 bases remained unmatched. Germline CDR1 reads LGHDT; CDR2 reads YNNKEL (reference sequence).

This chain joins TRBV10-3 and TRBJ2-1; no firm D call. CDR1 is ENHRY, CDR2 SYGVKD, per germline. The CDR3 runs to 13 residues. Trimming stripped 0 bases from V and 12 bases from J, with 12 bases between. The CDR3 protein is CAISESLNRAQFF. Here the CDR3 DNA reads TGTGCCATCAGTGAGTCCCTGAACAGAGCGCAGTTCTTC.

This clone was seen a single time. This chain joins TRBV5-1 and TRBJ2-7, with TRBD2 matching over 15 bases. The CDR3 extends over 16 amino acids. CDR1 is SGHRS and CDR2 is YFSETQ in the germline V gene. With V trimmed by 4 bases and J by 3 bases, 5 bases remained unmatched. CDR3 nucleotide sequence: TGCGCCAGCAGCGCTGGACTAGCGGGGGGGCTCTACGAGCAGTACTTC. Translated, it gives CASSAGLAGGLYEQYF.

Only a few counts were recorded for this clone. The chain recombines TRBV28 with TRBJ2-2, with 9 nucleotides matching TRBD1. The CDR3 loop spans 17 amino acids. Germline V gene lookup returns CDR1 MDHEN and CDR2 SYDVKM. V trimming: 2 bases; J trimming: 5 bases; junction bases outside the gene matches: 9. The CDR3 nucleotides are TGTGCCAGCAGTTTAGCCACGGACAGGGGTAGGACCGGGGAGCTGTTTTTT. It encodes CASSLATDRGRTGELFF. Full variable domain (outside the CDR3, taken from reference TRBV28 and TRBJ2-2): DVKVTQSSRYLVKRTGEKVFLECVQDMDHENMFWYRQDPGLGLRLIYFSYDVKMKEKGDIPEGYSVSREKKERFSLILESASTNQTSMYLCASSLATDRGRTGELFFGEGSRLTVL.

The gene calls are TRBV3-1 (or the pseudogene TRBV3-2) and TRBJ1-4; no reliable D call. Germline-derived CDR1 and CDR2 are LGHDT and YNNKEL (reference sequence). The CDR3 runs 14 residues. V was cut by 3 bases and J by 0 bases, with 5 bases left in between. In DNA, the CDR3 is TGTGCCAGCAGCCAGGCCGCAACTAATGAAAAACTGTTTTTT. Its translation is CASSQAATNEKLFF.

The V gene is TRBV6-5, the J gene TRBJ1-2; 7 bases map to TRBD1. The CDR3 runs 12 residues. The germline gives CDR1 MNHEY, CDR2 SVGAGI. V shed 10 bases and J 1 base; nucleotides not matched to a gene: 3. CDR3 DNA sequence: TGTGCCACCCGACAGGGTAACTATGGCTACACCTTC. Protein sequence: CATRQGNYGYTF.

The chain carries TRBV10-3 and TRBJ2-3; maybe TRBD2 (5 bases). The CDR3 covers 13 residues. Germline V gene data show CDR1 as ENHRY and CDR2 as SYGVKD. Trimming took off 8 bases at V and 1 base at J, with 10 bases between the two ends. The DNA of the CDR3 is TGTGCCATCGATGAGGGTGGCACAGATACGCAGTATTTT. Its protein is CAIDEGGTDTQYF.

J is TRBJ2-1 and V is TRBV18, with D possibly matching TRBD2 (7 bases). The CDR3 length is 15 residues. The V and J ends lost 6 bases and 7 bases respectively, with 19 bases between them. Germline values: CDR1 KGHSH, CDR2 LQKENI. This CDR3 reads CASSGGLADKNEQFF. The CDR3 DNA follows: TGTGCCAGCTCCGGGGGGCTAGCGGATAAAAATGAGCAGTTCTTC. Together with reference TRBV18 and TRBJ2-1, the CDR3 gives the full variable domain: NAGVMQNPRHLVRRRGQEARLRCSPMKGHSHVYWYRQLPEEGLKFMVYLQKENIIDESGMPKERFSAEFPKEGPSILRIQQVVRGDSAAYFCASSGGLADKNEQFFGPGTRLTVL.

This rearrangement joins TRBV6-2 or TRBV6-3 to TRBJ1-5, with 10 bases that match TRBD1. With 6 bases clipped from V and 5 bases from J, the junction kept 7 bases outside the gene matches. Germline-derived CDR1 and CDR2 are MNHEY and SVGEGT. The CDR3 is made up of 15 amino acids. The CDR3 is CASSKDRGSYQPQHF. The CDR3 nucleotides are TGTGCCAGCAGCAAGGACAGGGGGTCCTATCAGCCCCAGCATTTT.

The J gene is TRBJ1-4, the V gene TRBV18, with 10 positions matching TRBD1. Looked up from germline, CDR1 is KGHSH and CDR2 is LQKENI. V lost 2 bases, J lost 4 bases, and 1 base stayed unmatched. This CDR3 region has 15 residues. The CDR3 nucleotides are TGTGCCAGCTCACCAAGGACAGGGGGTAATGAAAAACTGTTTTTT. The encoded protein is CASSPRTGGNEKLFF.

This chain joins TRBV2 and TRBJ2-1; D is possibly TRBD2 (6 bases). In germline, CDR1 is SNHLY, CDR2 FYNNEI. There are 21 residues in the CDR3. With 4 bases removed from V and 5 bases from J, the gap between germline ends came to 33 bases. CDR3 amino acids: CASSAREPFGLGREAHNEQFF. CDR3 coding DNA: TGTGCCAGCAGTGCACGTGAACCTTTCGGACTCGGCAGGGAGGCCCACAATGAGCAGTTCTTC.

V gene TRBV4-1 combines with J gene TRBJ2-5; perhaps TRBD1 as D (6 bases). The germline CDR1 and CDR2 sequences are MGHRA and YSYEKL. The CDR3 totals 13 residues. Trimming left V 8 bases short and J 0 bases short, with 10 bases between. CDR3 residues: CASGQGNQETQYF. CDR3 coding DNA: TGCGCCAGCGGGCAGGGGAACCAAGAGACCCAGTACTTC.

The V and J genes are TRBV5-1 and TRBJ2-3; 8 bases align to TRBD2. Germline V gene sequence: CDR1 SGHRS, CDR2 YFSETQ. The CDR3 sequence is 15 residues long. Unmatched junction bases numbered 6, after V lost 3 bases and J lost 3 bases. CDR3 coding DNA: TGCGCCAGCAGCTGGACCGGGACTAGGACAGATACGCAGTATTTT. Translation: CASSWTGTRTDTQYF.

V usage is TRBV5-1 and J usage is TRBJ2-1, with 16 bases lining up with TRBD2. V was clipped by 3 bases and J by 5 bases; unmatched bases: 11. The CDR3 covers 19 residues. Germline CDR1 reads SGHRS; CDR2 reads YFSETQ. The DNA of the CDR3 is TGCGCCAGCAGCTGGGGACTAGCGGGAGGGCTACCTCGGAACAATGAGCAGTTCTTC. Encoded protein: CASSWGLAGGLPRNNEQFF.

The gene calls are TRBV19 and TRBJ2-1; possible D gene TRBD2, 6 bases. Germline CDR1 reads LNHDA; CDR2 reads SQIVND (reference sequence). CDR3 length: 14 residues. V shed 7 bases and J shed 4 bases, with 14 bases lying between them. The CDR3 sequence is CASTPGDGYNEQFF. CDR3 nucleotide sequence: TGTGCCAGTACCCCGGGGGATGGTTACAATGAGCAGTTCTTC.

In this sample, this clone turned up a few times. This sequence joins TRBV28 and TRBJ1-5; the D is unclear. The germline V gene encodes CDR1 MDHEN and CDR2 SYDVKM. CDR3 length equals 16 residues. Trimming left V 7 bases short and J 0 bases short, with 16 bases between. As DNA, the CDR3 is TGTGCCAGCACCTCTCACAGCCCGTATAGCAATCAGCCCCAGCATTTT. Amino acid sequence: CASTSHSPYSNQPQHF. The whole variable domain, remainder taken from reference TRBV28 and TRBJ1-5, is DVKVTQSSRYLVKRTGEKVFLECVQDMDHENMFWYRQDPGLGLRLIYFSYDVKMKEKGDIPEGYSVSREKKERFSLILESASTNQTSMYLCASTSHSPYSNQPQHFGDGTRLSIL.

CDR3 residues: CATLRGYPYEQFF. CDR3 DNA sequence: TGTGCCACCTTGCGGGGGTACCCATACGAGCAGTTCTTC. The chain recombines TRBV6-5 with TRBJ2-1; TRBD2 matches at 7 bases. Trimming removed 10 bases from V and 10 bases from J; junction bases left unmatched: 13. The CDR3 sequence is 13 residues long. Germline lookup yields CDR1 MNHEY and CDR2 SVGAGI.

The chain links TRBV7-8 to TRBJ2-1, with D possibly matching TRBD2 (6 bases). Trimming took 3 bases from V and 7 from J, leaving 13 bases between them. This CDR3 region has 14 residues. CDR1 is SGHVS, CDR2 FQNEAQ, per germline. CDR3 bases: TGTGCCAGCAGCTTTTCGGGAGCGTTTAATGAGCAGTTCTTC. This gives the protein CASSFSGAFNEQFF.

This chain connects TRBV5-5 to TRBJ1-1; no definite D call. Germline CDR1 is SGHKS and CDR2 is YYEKEE (reference sequence). The CDR3 runs 14 residues. V was pared by 5 bases and J by 0 bases, with 11 bases between. The DNA of the CDR3 is TGTGCCAGCAGTCTTTTGAGGATGAACACTGAAGCTTTCTTT. Its protein product is CASSLLRMNTEAFF.

The chain links TRBV10-3 to TRBJ2-5, with 10 bases aligning to TRBD2. CDR3 length equals 15 residues. V shed 6 bases and J 5 bases; nucleotides not matched to a gene: 9. CDR1 is ENHRY, CDR2 SYGVKD, per germline. The CDR3 nucleotides read TGTGCCATCAGCCGTGGTGGGACTAGCGTTGAGACCCAGTACTTC. Its translation is CAISRGGTSVETQYF.

CDR3 residues: CASSVDSGLAGGETQYF. In DNA form, the CDR3 reads TGTGCCAGCAGTGTGGACTCGGGACTAGCGGGTGGGGAGACCCAGTACTTC. The V gene is TRBV6-2 or TRBV6-3, the J gene TRBJ2-5, with TRBD2 matching over 12 bases. The CDR3 sequence is 17 residues long. Germline V gene lookup returns CDR1 MNHEY and CDR2 SVGEGT. The V segment lost 5 bases and the J segment 5 bases; nucleotides outside the gene matches: 12.